The clone carrying this T cell receptor beta chain came up once. Antigen specificity is unknown. These data are taken from a study of OX40 agonist ivuxolimab in advanced cancers. Study results and limitations: Expanded clones were, on average, more numerous among CD8+ T cells than CD4+.

The CDR3 covers 11 residues. Germline V CDR1 and CDR2: SEHNR, FQNEAQ (reference sequence). The J segment lost 10 bases and the V segment lost 5 bases, leaving 3 bases of the junction unmatched. Clones were read by immunoSEQ multiplex PCR, and TCRdb kept only the in-frame ones, dropping some. The table has about 60,000 clones, 91% seen once. The material sequenced was CD4+ or CD8+ T cells sorted from blood, taken in a trial of the OX40 agonist ivuxolimab. The rearrangement links TRBV7-9 to TRBJ1-1, with 8 bases lining up with TRBD1. The receptor was isolated from an adult with an advanced solid tumor such as melanoma, head and neck, liver or kidney cancer. DNA for the CDR3: TGTGCCAGCAGCCCCGGGACAGGAGCTTTCTTT. It specifies CASSPGTGAFF.